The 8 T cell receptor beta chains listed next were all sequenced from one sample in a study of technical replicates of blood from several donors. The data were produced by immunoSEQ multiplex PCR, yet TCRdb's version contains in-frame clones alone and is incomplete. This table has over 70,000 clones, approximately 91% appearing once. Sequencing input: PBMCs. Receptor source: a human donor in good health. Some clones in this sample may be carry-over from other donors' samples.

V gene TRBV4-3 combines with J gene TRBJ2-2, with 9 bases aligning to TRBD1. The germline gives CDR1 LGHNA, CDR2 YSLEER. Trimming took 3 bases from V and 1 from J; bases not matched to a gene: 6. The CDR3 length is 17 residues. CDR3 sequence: CASSQGQTGGNTGELFF. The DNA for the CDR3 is TGCGCCAGCAGCCAGGGACAGACAGGGGGGAACACCGGGGAGCTGTTTTTT.

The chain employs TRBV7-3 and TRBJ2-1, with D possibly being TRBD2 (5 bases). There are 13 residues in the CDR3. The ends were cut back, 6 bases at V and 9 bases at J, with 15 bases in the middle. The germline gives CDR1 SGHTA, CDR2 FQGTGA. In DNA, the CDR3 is TGTGCCAGCAGACTCCAGGTTGGAGGTGAGCAGTTCTTC. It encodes CASRLQVGGEQFF.

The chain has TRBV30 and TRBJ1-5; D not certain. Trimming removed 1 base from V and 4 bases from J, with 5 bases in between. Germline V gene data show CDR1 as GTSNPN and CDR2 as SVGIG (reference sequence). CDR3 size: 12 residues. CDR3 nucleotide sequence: TGTGCCTGGAGTGACGGGAATCAGCCCCAGCATTTT. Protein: CAWSDGNQPQHF.

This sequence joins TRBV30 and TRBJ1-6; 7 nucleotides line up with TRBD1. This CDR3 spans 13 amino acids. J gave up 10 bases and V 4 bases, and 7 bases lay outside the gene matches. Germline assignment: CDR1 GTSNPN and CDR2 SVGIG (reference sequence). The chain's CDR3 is CAWTGQVGSPLHF. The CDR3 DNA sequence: TGTGCCTGGACCGGACAGGTCGGATCACCCCTCCACTTT. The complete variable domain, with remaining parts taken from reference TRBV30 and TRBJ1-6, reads SQTIHQWPATLVQPVGSPLSLECTVEGTSNPNLYWYRQAAGRGLQLLFYSVGIGQISSEVPQNLSASRPQDRQFILSSKKLLLSDSGFYLCAWTGQVGSPLHFGNGTRLTVT.

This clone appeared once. The CDR3 loop reads CAARRGGETEAFF. CDR3 bases: TGTGCCGCCAGGCGGGGGGGCGAGACTGAAGCTTTCTTT. The rearrangement uses TRBV19 and TRBJ1-1, with D maybe TRBD1 (6 bases). The V end was cut by 11 bases, the J end by 5 bases, with 18 bases between. There are 13 residues in the CDR3. CDR1 LNHDA and CDR2 SQIVND come from the germline V gene (reference sequence).

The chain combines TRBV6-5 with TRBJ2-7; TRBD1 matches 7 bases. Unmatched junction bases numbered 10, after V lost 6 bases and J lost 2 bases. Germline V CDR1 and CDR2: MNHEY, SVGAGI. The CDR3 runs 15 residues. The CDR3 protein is CASSATGFPTYEQYF. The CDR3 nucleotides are TGTGCCAGCAGCGCGACAGGGTTCCCAACCTACGAGCAGTACTTC.

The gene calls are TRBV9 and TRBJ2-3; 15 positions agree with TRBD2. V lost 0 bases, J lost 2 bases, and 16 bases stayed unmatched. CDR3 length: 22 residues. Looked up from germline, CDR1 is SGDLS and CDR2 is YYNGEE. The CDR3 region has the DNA TGTGCCAGCAGCGTAGATCCAGGGCCGAAGGGACTAGCGGGAGGAACCACAGATACGCAGTATTTT. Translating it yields CASSVDPGPKGLAGGTTDTQYF.

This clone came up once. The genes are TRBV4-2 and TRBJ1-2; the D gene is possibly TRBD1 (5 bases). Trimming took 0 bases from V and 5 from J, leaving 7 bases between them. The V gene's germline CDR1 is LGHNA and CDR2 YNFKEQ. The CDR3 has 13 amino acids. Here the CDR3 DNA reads TGTGCCAGCAGCCAAGAGGAGGGGTATGGCTACACCTTC. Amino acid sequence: CASSQEEGYGYTF.